The present T cell receptor beta chain was sequenced within a study of metastatic and nonmetastatic thyroid tumors. On the study more broadly: Malignant thyroid and benign thyroid patients provided blood and tumor or nodule tissue whose repertoires were compared.

No treatment of any kind had been given to any patient before thyroid surgery. This clone was found many times. What it recognizes is unknown. Study outcomes and limitations: Benign nodules reportedly had significantly lower TCR beta diversity than malignant thyroid tumors in blood and tumor.

Trimming left V 0 bases short and J 6 bases short, with 12 bases between. CDR1 is MGHRA and CDR2 is YSYEKL in the germline V gene. The CDR3 is 15 residues long. In the original workflow: To classify distant metastasis in papillary thyroid cancer, a model was built from CDR3 differences across clinicopathological groups. TCRdb reassembled clones from the PCR reads with MiXCR. These V and J calls are TCRdb output, not the study's own analysis. Here the sample spans 22,000 or so clones, about a tenth being singletons. The clonotype comes from a female donor with papillary thyroid cancer or a benign thyroid nodule (not recorded which). Some clones in this sample may be carry-over from other donors' samples. Sequencing input: blood. V and J are TRBV4-1 and TRBJ1-5; D possibly corresponds to TRBD1 (6 bases). CDR3 coding DNA: TGCGCCAGCAGCCAAGAACGTGGGGGGCGTCAGCCCCAGCATTTT. This sequence encodes CASSQERGGRQPQHF.